The present TCR beta chain was sequenced within a study of response to subunit inactivated influenza vaccine. Study results and limitations: Authors suggested seasonal influenza vaccinations each recruit few new T cells.

Turning to this clonotype: Its antigen is unidentified.

The CDR3 runs 15 residues. Trimming cost V 3 bases and J 2 bases; bases outside gene matches: 2. Germline CDR1 reads MDHEN; CDR2 reads SYDVKM. TCRdb called the RT-PCR reads again in MiXCR, with one record for every CDR3 protein. This table holds a few hundred thousand distinct CDR3 sequences, around 15% found once. The sequencing used PBMCs from blood, collected roughly 12 days after vaccination. J is TRBJ1-5 and V is TRBV28; TRBD1 matches 9 bases. This sequence originates from a man aged 45 to 65 who received an inactivated influenza vaccine. CDR3: CASSFRQGGNQPQHF. CDR3 coding DNA: TGTGCCAGCAGTTTCAGACAGGGGGGCAATCAGCCCCAGCATTTT.